One sample yielded the 15 T cell receptor beta chains listed below, sequenced in a study of radiation and T cells in renal cell carcinoma. Using immunoSEQ multiplex PCR, the repertoire was profiled, and TCRdb retains in-frame clones only, with some absent. The sample has 150,000 or so clones, approximately 90% seen once. Regarding time point: baseline pretreatment blood. Treatment specified: 15 Gy SBRT to primary tumor, nephrectomy 4 weeks later. Here the sequenced sample was blood, taken from a patient whose treatment included radiotherapy and nephrectomy. The origin of the receptors is a woman aged 45-65 years with renal cell carcinoma.

The chain couples TRBV4-1 to TRBJ1-2; D is possibly TRBD1 (5 bases). The CDR3 contains 13 residues. Germline loops: CDR1 MGHRA, CDR2 YSYEKL. The V end was cut by 4 bases, the J end by 4 bases, with 10 bases between. Here the CDR3 reads CASSPGGVYGYTF. The CDR3, as DNA: TGCGCCAGCAGCCCTGGGGGGGTCTATGGCTACACCTTC.

The chain joins TRBV30 to TRBJ2-3; no reliable D call. V gave up 2 bases and J gave up 1 base, with 7 bases separating them. Germline CDR1 and CDR2: GTSNPN and SVGIG (reference sequence). The CDR3 runs to 13 residues. The CDR3 DNA reads as TGTGCCTGGAGTACTCCGGGCACAGATACGCAGTATTTT. It is translated as CAWSTPGTDTQYF.

The sample holds a few counts of this clone. The chain uses TRBV19 and TRBJ1-1; D not resolved. Germline CDR1 is LNHDA and CDR2 is SQIVND (reference sequence). CDR3 length: 13 residues. V lost 8 bases and J lost 0, with 10 bases in between. The CDR3 DNA reads TGTGCCAGTGGTGAGCAGCTGAACACTGAAGCTTTCTTT. Protein: CASGEQLNTEAFF. Complete variable domain (other parts from reference TRBV19 and TRBJ1-1): DGGITQSPKYLFRKEGQNVTLSCEQNLNHDAMYWYRQDPGQGLRLIYYSQIVNDFQKGDIAEGYSVSREKKESFPLTVTSAQKNPTAFYLCASGEQLNTEAFFGQGTRLTVV.

The V and J genes are TRBV9 and TRBJ2-7, with D possibly being TRBD1 (6 bases). This CDR3 has 15 residues. V dropped 4 bases and J dropped 3 bases, with 17 bases sitting between them. The germline CDR1 and CDR2 sequences are SGDLS and YYNGEE. CDR3 coding DNA: TGTGCCAGCAGCCCTTCAGGGGTCCGGGGCTACGAGCAGTACTTC. This gives the protein CASSPSGVRGYEQYF.

The chain recombines TRBV5-1 with TRBJ1-2, with a weak D call TRBD1 (6 bases). The germline CDR1 and CDR2 sequences are SGHRS and YFSETQ. V was pared by 4 bases and J by 7 bases, with 14 bases between. The CDR3 is 13 amino acids. The CDR3 sequence is CASSPGEVSGYTF. As DNA, the CDR3 is TGCGCCAGCAGCCCAGGGGAAGTCTCTGGCTACACCTTC.

The count of this clone is one. This chain joins TRBV9 and TRBJ2-3; 9 positions agree with TRBD1. The CDR3 runs 17 residues. Germline V gene data show CDR1 as SGDLS and CDR2 as YYNGEE. The V gene end was trimmed by 4 bases and the J gene end by 0 bases; junction bases not matched to a gene: 9. The CDR3, as DNA: TGTGCCAGCAGCACACGGGGACAGGGAACTAGCACAGATACGCAGTATTTT. Its protein is CASSTRGQGTSTDTQYF. The whole variable domain, remainder taken from reference TRBV9 and TRBJ2-3, is DSGVTQTPKHLITATGQRVTLRCSPRSGDLSVYWYQQSLDQGLQFLIQYYNGEERAKGNILERFSAQQFPDLHSELNLSSLELGDSALYFCASSTRGQGTSTDTQYFGPGTRLTVL.

J is TRBJ1-5 and V is TRBV5-8; D gene ambiguous. The CDR3 loop spans 13 amino acids. Trimming stripped 0 bases from V and 2 bases from J, with 3 bases between. Germline CDR1 is SGHTS and CDR2 is YDEGEE. This CDR3 reads CASSLDGNQPQHF. In DNA, the CDR3 is TGTGCCAGCAGCTTGGACGGCAATCAGCCCCAGCATTTT.

This clone was observed a handful of times. V is TRBV6-1 and J is TRBJ1-1; 7 positions agree with TRBD1. This CDR3 is 14 amino acids long. Germline assignment: CDR1 MNHNS and CDR2 SASEGT. V trimming: 9 bases; J trimming: 0 bases; junction bases outside the gene matches: 7. CDR3: CASEDDRVNTEAFF. The CDR3 DNA sequence: TGTGCCAGTGAGGACGACAGGGTGAACACTGAAGCTTTCTTT.

The rearrangement uses TRBV7-9 and TRBJ2-5, with 8 bases fitting TRBD1. Germline V gives CDR1 SEHNR, CDR2 FQNEAQ (reference sequence). This CDR3 has 15 residues. V lost 4 bases to trimming and J lost 1 base; unmatched junction nucleotides: 5. The CDR3 loop is CASSSGTGFQETQYF. Here the CDR3 DNA reads TGTGCCAGCAGCTCCGGGACAGGCTTCCAAGAGACCCAGTACTTC.

V and J are TRBV5-4 and TRBJ2-1, with D perhaps given as TRBD1 or TRBD2 (6 bases each). The CDR3 runs 15 residues. The germline V gene encodes CDR1 SGHNT and CDR2 YYREEE (reference sequence). Trimming pared 2 bases from V and 0 bases from J, leaving 9 bases between. The CDR3 DNA reads as TGTGCCAGCAGCTTAGAGGGGGGCTCCTACAATGAGCAGTTCTTC. Encoded protein: CASSLEGGSYNEQFF.

The rearrangement joins TRBV25-1 to TRBJ1-2, with a tentative D call TRBD1 (6 bases). The CDR3 runs 16 residues. Germline V gene lookup returns CDR1 MGHDK and CDR2 SYGVNS. Trimming left V 5 bases short and J 8 bases short, with 24 bases between. CDR3 sequence (DNA): TGTGCCAGCAGTCAAGAGACCACAGGGACGTACGGAGGCTACACCTTC. It translates to CASSQETTGTYGGYTF.

The chain uses TRBV6-6 and TRBJ2-7, with D perhaps matching TRBD1 (6 bases). The V and J ends lost 6 bases and 2 bases respectively, with 14 bases between them. CDR1 and CDR2 from the germline V gene are MNHNY and SVGAGI (reference sequence). This CDR3 is built from 14 residues. CDR3 sequence (DNA): TGTGCCAGCAGCCCTATTCGGGACACCTACGAGCAGTACTTC. The encoded protein is CASSPIRDTYEQYF.

About this clone itself: The sample holds other DNA sequences that translate to the same CDR3. J is TRBJ2-3 and V is TRBV7-2; 14 positions match TRBD2. V shed 1 base, J shed 3 bases, and the junction held 0 bases outside the gene matches. The CDR3 length is 16 residues. CDR1 and CDR2 (germline): SGHTA, FQGNSA. DNA of the CDR3: TGTGCCAGCAGCTTAGGACTAGCGGGGGGGACAGATACGCAGTATTTT. This sequence encodes CASSLGLAGGTDTQYF.

V usage is TRBV2 and J usage is TRBJ2-5; 9 positions match TRBD1. V shed 6 bases, J shed 4 bases, and the junction held 6 bases outside the gene matches. Germline V lookup: CDR1 SNHLY, CDR2 FYNNEI. The CDR3 length is 14 residues. CDR3 loop: CASSRGTGRETQYF. In DNA form, the CDR3 reads TGTGCCAGCAGCCGAGGGACAGGGCGAGAGACCCAGTACTTC.

This chain links TRBV14 with TRBJ2-5; 8 positions agree with TRBD1. V lost 4 bases, J lost 0 bases, and 7 bases stayed unmatched. Germline loops: CDR1 SGHDN, CDR2 FVKESK. The length of the CDR3 is 16 residues. CDR3 nucleotide sequence: TGTGCCAGCAGCCGTCGGACAGGGACGTACCAAGAGACCCAGTACTTC. It yields the protein CASSRRTGTYQETQYF.